The rows below give T cell receptor beta chains drawn from one sample of a study of blood T cell repertoires in COVID-19. The assay was immunoSEQ multiplex PCR, and TCRdb's table has in-frame clones only and misses some. The sample lists approximately 180,000 clones; about 87% were seen once. The sequencing input was peripheral blood. These receptors all come from a man in his forties with active or convalescent COVID-19. Both conserved end residues are trimmed from each CDR3. Fields, in order: V gene, J gene, CDR3 protein.

TRBV9,TRBJ2-7,ASSVESAGALYEQY
TRBV6-5,TRBJ1-2,ASSYRPAGGYGYT
TRBV7-8,TRBJ1-2,ASSLGGDRGGYT
TRBV19,TRBJ1-2,ASSISGGRDYGYT
TRBV3-1/TRBV3-2,TRBJ2-1,ASSQDPGRRGQF
TRBV4-1,TRBJ2-2,ASSQYGRIGLSNTGELF
TRBV27,TRBJ1-5,ASSLSSTQPQH
TRBV4-2,TRBJ2-1,ASSQFTGSYNEQF
TRBV6-5,TRBJ2-1,ASRQLAGGNNEQF
TRBV3-1/TRBV3-2,TRBJ1-2,ASSQGGRAATNYGYT
TRBV5-1,TRBJ1-2,ASSFGGDGARYGYT
TRBV6-2/TRBV6-3,TRBJ2-5,ASSYALAGVETQY
TRBV30,TRBJ1-1,AWSAQGYTEAF
TRBV4-3,TRBJ1-5,ASSQDSGGQGNQPQH
TRBV10-1,TRBJ2-2,ASSDEGVGTGELF
TRBV6-5,TRBJ1-2,ASSTGSDYGYT
TRBV9,TRBJ2-7,ASSVSGGSSYEQY
TRBV6-5,TRBJ2-2,AISQGEGTGELF
TRBV4-1,TRBJ1-6,ASSQGLGRGRSPLH
TRBV3-1/TRBV3-2,TRBJ1-2,ASSGPGGPNYGYT
TRBV6-4,TRBJ2-2,ASSGLAGAGVNTGELF
TRBV7-2,TRBJ2-1,ASSLGTGTKGEQF
TRBV15,TRBJ1-5,ATSYRSQPQH
TRBV4-1,TRBJ2-7,ASSQVVRGKSYEQY
TRBV23-1,TRBJ1-6,ASSLMDRGVYNSPLH
TRBV2,TRBJ2-5,ASSIDRAQETQY
TRBV7-2,TRBJ2-7,ASSLAGGPTEQY
TRBV5-6,TRBJ1-1,ASIHGTANTEAF
TRBV2,TRBJ1-2,ASSEGAAYGYT
TRBV7-2,TRBJ2-1,ASSLVSSGGNEQF
TRBV29-1,TRBJ2-7,SVGITGQRDEQY
TRBV5-5,TRBJ2-6,ASSLAENSGANVLT
TRBV11-3,TRBJ2-7,ASSSVTGSEQY
TRBV18,TRBJ1-4,ASSPKGGSNEKLF
TRBV4-2,TRBJ2-1,ASSQDETGGFEQF
TRBV11-2,TRBJ1-6,ASSPQINSPLH
TRBV6-2/TRBV6-3,TRBJ1-2,ASSYSGSPGEGGYT
TRBV6-5,TRBJ1-6,ASSRQGASSPLH
TRBV7-3,TRBJ2-3,ASSLSGTFTDTQY
TRBV7-2,TRBJ1-6,ASSLANGSPLH
TRBV5-1,TRBJ1-4,ASSLEGRAEKLF
TRBV19,TRBJ1-2,ASSIGTGLNYGYT
TRBV7-3,TRBJ1-6,ASSSRTGPNSPLH
TRBV30,TRBJ1-5,AWKDRVVGGTQH
TRBV12-3/TRBV12-4,TRBJ1-1,ASSLWDRVAF
TRBV24-1,TRBJ1-5,ATSDLRQGYSNQPQH
TRBV9,TRBJ1-1,ASSVEMRATEAF
TRBV29-1,TRBJ2-3,SSGQGPDTQY
TRBV4-3,TRBJ1-2,ASSPPGGRGYGYT
TRBV2,TRBJ1-4,ASSITGTPEKLF
TRBV25-1,TRBJ2-7,ASSEGPEQY
TRBV3-1/TRBV3-2,TRBJ1-1,ASSQTGTGDTEAF
TRBV7-2,TRBJ2-5,ASTPETPLQETQY
TRBV7-8,TRBJ1-5,ASSLGAGQGGQPQH